This T cell receptor beta chain is drawn from a study of OX40 agonist ivuxolimab in advanced cancers. For the wider study: Ivuxolimab was a fully human IgG2 agonistic monoclonal antibody targeting the costimulatory receptor OX40 (CD134). Prior anti-PD-1, anti-PD-L1 or anti-CTLA-4 therapy was permitted, and checkpoint inhibitors had been received by around 40% of dose-escalation patients. Intravenous ivuxolimab was administered to patients every 2 weeks at six dose levels: 0.01, 0.1, 0.3, 1.5, 3 and 10 mg/kg. The paper reports the monotherapy dose-escalation portion (N = 52 patients) of the phase I ivuxolimab trial. Partial responses occurred in three dose-escalation patients: two with cutaneous melanoma and one with hepatocellular carcinoma. Peripheral TCRbeta sequencing aimed to test whether ivuxolimab altered TCR sequence diversity and caused clonal T-cell expansion. Among the roughly 52 dose-escalation patients, about 19 had hepatocellular carcinoma, 15 or so melanoma, 9 renal cell carcinoma and 9 head and neck cancer. In the dose-escalation cohort, about four fifths of patients were male, and the mean age was roughly 56 years with a range of about 23 to 79.

Patients with a history of autoimmune disease or receiving systemic immunosuppression were excluded from the trial. Peripheral blood for TCR sequencing was collected from all dose cohorts at baseline, on cycle 4 day 1, and on cycle 7 day 1. Samples were obtained from an open-label, multicenter, first-in-human phase I dose-escalation trial of ivuxolimab. Adults with locally advanced or metastatic melanoma, renal cell carcinoma, hepatocellular carcinoma or head and neck squamous cell carcinoma were enrolled in the trial. Before TCR sequencing, CD4+ and CD8+ T cells were separately sorted from peripheral blood. The V and J ends are trimmed by 4 bases and 3 bases, leaving 12 bases between them. Including cysteine and phenylalanine, the CDR3 has 13 amino acids. The sequence is cut down to CDR3 DNA, 39 bases in frame from base 1. Sequences SQVTM (CDR1) and ANQGSEA (CDR2) are obtained from the germline V gene.

Findings and caveats that apply to the study as a whole: At doses of 0.1 to 3.0 mg/kg, clonal expansion of both CD4+ and CD8+ T cells in blood was seen between baseline and week 6. Antigen specificity was not determined for the clonally expanded peripheral T cells. Low levels of normalized T-cell clonal expansion were also shown by some nonresponding patients. After ivuxolimab, CD8+ T cells had more expanded clones than CD4+ T cells on average. Partial responders in the 0.1-3.0 mg/kg groups had among the lowest normalized peripheral clonal expansion, especially among CD8+ T cells.

For sequencing of the TCRbeta CDR3 region, genomic DNA was extracted from the sorted cells. The immunoSEQ Assay was used for sequencing of TCRbeta CDR3 regions. TCRdb provides this immuneACCESS table in a form limited to in-frame rearrangements. Some clones are lacking; in checked studies, under half of them reflect an unresolved V gene, and why the rest are absent is not known. The sample records about 70,000 clones, about four fifths of which are singletons. The ten largest clones capture approximately 1% of the sample. In the case of this clone: The antigen this receptor binds is unknown. No qualities accompany the bases; no much larger clone lies one base away.

The TCR comes from an adult with an advanced solid tumor such as melanoma, head and neck, liver or kidney cancer. This sample comprised CD4+ or CD8+ T cells sorted from blood, obtained in a trial of the OX40 agonist ivuxolimab. This chain is built from TRBV29-1 and TRBJ1-2, with TRBD1 as a weak D call on 5 bases. The nucleotide sequence reads as follows: TGCAGCGTTGGGGACCAGGACTACTATGGCTACACCTTC. The translation is CSVGDQDYYGYTF.